This TCR beta chain was captured in a study of T cell responses to AZD1222 COVID-19 vaccine. Study findings and constraints: Females made up more of the donors, who were largely white British, and clonal diversity may have come out too low. Regions left unmutated in variants are reportedly the target of nearly half of spike-specific TCRs. There were repertoire samples only from the period after the peak T cell response. Of the AZD1222 recipients, only five or six were seropositive at baseline.

As regards this clone: The target antigen is unknown.

The method was immunoSEQ multiplex PCR; TCRdb's version includes in-frame clones alone and lacks a portion of them. The ten most abundant clones cover about 2.2% of a sample with around 140,000 clones. The CDR3 has 13 amino acids. Germline V lookup: CDR1 MNHNS, CDR2 SASEGT. Trimming removed 3 bases at V and 3 bases at J, with 3 bases between. This chain joins TRBV6-1 and TRBJ1-6; D uncertain. The clonotype originates from an adult in good health. Sequencing was performed on peripheral blood. The CDR3 reads CASSDDYNSPLHF. The CDR3, as DNA: TGTGCCAGCAGTGACGACTATAATTCACCCCTCCACTTT.